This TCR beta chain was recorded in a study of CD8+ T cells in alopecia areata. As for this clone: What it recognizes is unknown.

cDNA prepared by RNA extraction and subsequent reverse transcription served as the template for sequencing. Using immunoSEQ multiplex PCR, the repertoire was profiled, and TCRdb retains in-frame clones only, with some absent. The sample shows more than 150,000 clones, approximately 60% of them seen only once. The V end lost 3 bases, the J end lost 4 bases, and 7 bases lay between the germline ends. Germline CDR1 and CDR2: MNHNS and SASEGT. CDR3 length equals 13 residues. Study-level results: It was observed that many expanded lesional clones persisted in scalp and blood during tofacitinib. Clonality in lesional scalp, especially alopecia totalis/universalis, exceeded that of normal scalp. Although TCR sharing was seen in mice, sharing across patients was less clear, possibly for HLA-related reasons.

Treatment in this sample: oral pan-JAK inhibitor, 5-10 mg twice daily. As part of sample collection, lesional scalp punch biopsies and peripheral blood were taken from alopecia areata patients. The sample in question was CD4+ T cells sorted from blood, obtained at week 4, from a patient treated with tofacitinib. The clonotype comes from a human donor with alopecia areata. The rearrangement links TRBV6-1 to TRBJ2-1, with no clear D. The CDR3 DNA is TGTGCCAGCAGTGAGGTACCATACAATGAGCAGTTCTTC. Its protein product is CASSEVPYNEQFF.